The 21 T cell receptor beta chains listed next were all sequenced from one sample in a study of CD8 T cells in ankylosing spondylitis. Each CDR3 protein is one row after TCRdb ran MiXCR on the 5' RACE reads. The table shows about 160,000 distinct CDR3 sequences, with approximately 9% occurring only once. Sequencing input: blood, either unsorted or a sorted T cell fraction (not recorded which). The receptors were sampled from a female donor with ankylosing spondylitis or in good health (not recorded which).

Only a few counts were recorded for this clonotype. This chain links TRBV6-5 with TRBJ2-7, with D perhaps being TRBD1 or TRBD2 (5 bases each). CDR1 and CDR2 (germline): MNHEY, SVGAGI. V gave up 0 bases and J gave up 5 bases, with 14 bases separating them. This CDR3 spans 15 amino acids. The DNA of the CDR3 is TGTGCCAGCAGTTACTCTATTTTGGGGGAAGACGAGCAGTACTTC. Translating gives CASSYSILGEDEQYF.

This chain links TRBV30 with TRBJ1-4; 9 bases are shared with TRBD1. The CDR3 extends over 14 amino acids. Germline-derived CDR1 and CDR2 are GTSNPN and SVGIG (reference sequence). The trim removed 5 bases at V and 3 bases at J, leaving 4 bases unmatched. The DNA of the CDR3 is TGTGCCTGGGGACAGGGGTCGGCTAATGAAAAACTGTTTTTT. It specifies CAWGQGSANEKLFF.

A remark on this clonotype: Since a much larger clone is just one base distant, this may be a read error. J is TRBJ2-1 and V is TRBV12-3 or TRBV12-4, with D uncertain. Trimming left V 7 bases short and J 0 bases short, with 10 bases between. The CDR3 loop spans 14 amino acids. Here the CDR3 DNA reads TGTGCCAGCAAAGGGCAAACCTCCTACAATGAGCAGTTCTTC. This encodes CASKGQTSYNEQFF.

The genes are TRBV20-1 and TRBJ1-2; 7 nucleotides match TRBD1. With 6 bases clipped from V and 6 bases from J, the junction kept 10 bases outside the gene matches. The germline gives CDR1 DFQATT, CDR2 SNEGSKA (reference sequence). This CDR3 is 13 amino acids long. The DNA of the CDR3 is TGCAGTGCAATGTACAGGGGAATCAATGGCTACACCTTC. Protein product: CSAMYRGINGYTF.

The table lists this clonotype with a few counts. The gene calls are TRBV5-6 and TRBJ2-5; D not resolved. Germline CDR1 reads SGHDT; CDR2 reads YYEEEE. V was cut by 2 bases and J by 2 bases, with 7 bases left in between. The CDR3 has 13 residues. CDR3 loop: CASSLDLQETQYF. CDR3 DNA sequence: TGTGCCAGCAGCTTAGACCTACAAGAGACCCAGTACTTC.

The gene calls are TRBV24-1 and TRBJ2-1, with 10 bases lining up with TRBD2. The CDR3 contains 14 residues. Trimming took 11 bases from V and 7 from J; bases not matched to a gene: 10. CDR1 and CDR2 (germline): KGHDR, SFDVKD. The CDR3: CASAGQREGNEQFF. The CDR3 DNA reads TGTGCCAGCGCCGGCCAGCGGGAGGGTAATGAGCAGTTCTTC.

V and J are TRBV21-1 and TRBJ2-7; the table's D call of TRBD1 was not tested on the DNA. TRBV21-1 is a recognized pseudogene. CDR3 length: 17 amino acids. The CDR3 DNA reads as TGTGCCAGCAGCACCACGTTGGGACAGTTATTCTCCTACGAGCAGTACTTC. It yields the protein CASSTTLGQLFSYEQYF.

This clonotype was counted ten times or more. As DNA, the CDR3 is TGCGCCAGCAGCCCGGGCGGGAGCTCCTACAATGAGCAGTTCTTC. Encoded protein: CASSPGGSSYNEQFF. The chain recombines TRBV4-3 with TRBJ2-1, with 7 nucleotides matching TRBD2. The V and J ends lost 4 bases and 0 bases, in that order; junction bases with no gene match: 3. Germline V gene data show CDR1 as LGHNA and CDR2 as YSLEER. The CDR3 sequence is 15 residues long.

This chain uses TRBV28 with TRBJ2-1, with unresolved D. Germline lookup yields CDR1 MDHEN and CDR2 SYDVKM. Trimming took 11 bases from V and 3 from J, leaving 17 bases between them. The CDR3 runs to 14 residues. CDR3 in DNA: TGTGCCTGCTGCCCCGGAATTGGCTACAATGAGCAGTTCTTC. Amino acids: CACCPGIGYNEQFF.

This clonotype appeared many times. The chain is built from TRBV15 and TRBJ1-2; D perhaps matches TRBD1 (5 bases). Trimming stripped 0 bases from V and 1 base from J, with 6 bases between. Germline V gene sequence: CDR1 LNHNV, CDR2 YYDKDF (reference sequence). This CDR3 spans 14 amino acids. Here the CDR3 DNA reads TGTGCCACCAGCAGAGAGGGGGTTAACTATGGCTACACCTTC. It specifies CATSREGVNYGYTF.

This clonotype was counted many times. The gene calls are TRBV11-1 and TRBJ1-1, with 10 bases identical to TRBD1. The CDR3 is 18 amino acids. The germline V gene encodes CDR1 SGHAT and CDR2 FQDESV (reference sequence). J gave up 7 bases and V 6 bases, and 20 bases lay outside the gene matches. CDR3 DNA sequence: TGTGCCAGCAGTTTAAAGGACGGGACAGGGGTACTAGTAGGTGAAGCTTTCTTT. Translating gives CASSLKDGTGVLVGEAFF.

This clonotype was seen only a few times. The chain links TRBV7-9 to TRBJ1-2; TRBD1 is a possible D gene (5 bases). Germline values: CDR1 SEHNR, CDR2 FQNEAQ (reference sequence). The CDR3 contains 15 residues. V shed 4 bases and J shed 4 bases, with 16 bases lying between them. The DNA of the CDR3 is TGTGCCAGCAGCTCGGCAGTGGGGCTGGTCTATGGCTACACCTTC. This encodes CASSSAVGLVYGYTF.

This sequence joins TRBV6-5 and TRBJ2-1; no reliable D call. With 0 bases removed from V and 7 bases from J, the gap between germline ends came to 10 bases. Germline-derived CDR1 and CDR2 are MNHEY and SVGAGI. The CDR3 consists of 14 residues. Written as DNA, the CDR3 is TGTGCCAGCAGTTACTCGAACCCTAAGAATGAGCAGTTCTTC. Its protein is CASSYSNPKNEQFF.

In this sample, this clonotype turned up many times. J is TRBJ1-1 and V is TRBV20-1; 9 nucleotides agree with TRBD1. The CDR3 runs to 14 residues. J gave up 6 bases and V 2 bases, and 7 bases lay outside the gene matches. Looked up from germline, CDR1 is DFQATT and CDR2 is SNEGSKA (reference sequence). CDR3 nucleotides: TGCAGTGCTAGAACTCCGGGACAGGGCCCTGAAGCTTTCTTT. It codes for CSARTPGQGPEAFF.

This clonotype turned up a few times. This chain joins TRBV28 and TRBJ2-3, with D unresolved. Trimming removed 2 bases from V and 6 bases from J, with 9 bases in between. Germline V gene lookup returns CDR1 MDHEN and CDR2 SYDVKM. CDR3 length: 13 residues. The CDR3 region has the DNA TGTGCCAGCAGTTTAACCGGGTCTGATACGCAGTATTTT. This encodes CASSLTGSDTQYF.

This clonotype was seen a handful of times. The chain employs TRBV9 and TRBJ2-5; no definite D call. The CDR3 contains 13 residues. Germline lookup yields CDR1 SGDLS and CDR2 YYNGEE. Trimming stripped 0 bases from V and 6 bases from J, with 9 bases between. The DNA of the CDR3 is TGTGCCAGCAGCGTAGATGACGGGCAGACCCAGTACTTC. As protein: CASSVDDGQTQYF.

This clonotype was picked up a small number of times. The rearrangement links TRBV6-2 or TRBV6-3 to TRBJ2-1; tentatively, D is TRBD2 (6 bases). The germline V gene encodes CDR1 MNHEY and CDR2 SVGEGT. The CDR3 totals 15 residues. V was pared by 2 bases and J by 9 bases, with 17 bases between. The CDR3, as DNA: TGTGCCAGCAGTTACGGAGTAGCCGGAGGGTTTGAGCAGTTCTTC. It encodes CASSYGVAGGFEQFF.

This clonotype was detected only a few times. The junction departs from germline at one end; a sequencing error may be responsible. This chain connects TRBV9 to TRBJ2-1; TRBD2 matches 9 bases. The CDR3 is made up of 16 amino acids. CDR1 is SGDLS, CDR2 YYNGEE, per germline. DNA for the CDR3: TGTGCCAACAGCCCGACCGGGACTAGCAGTTACAATGAGCAGTTCTTC. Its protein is CANSPTGTSSYNEQFF.

This CDR3 reads CASSQVTSIYNEQFF. CDR3 DNA sequence: TGTGCCAGCAGCCAAGTGACTAGCATTTACAATGAGCAGTTCTTC. The chain carries TRBV14 and TRBJ2-1; TRBD2 agrees at 7 bases. Germline loops: CDR1 SGHDN, CDR2 FVKESK. After removal of 1 base from V and 4 bases from J, the junction contained 4 bases not matched to a gene. This CDR3 comprises 15 residues.

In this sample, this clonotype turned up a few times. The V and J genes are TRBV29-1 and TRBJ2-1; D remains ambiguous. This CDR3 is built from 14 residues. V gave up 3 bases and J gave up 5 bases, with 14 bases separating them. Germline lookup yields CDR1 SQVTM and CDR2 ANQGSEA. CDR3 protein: CSVDRGPSHNEQFF. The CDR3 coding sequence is TGCAGCGTTGATCGTGGGCCAAGCCACAATGAGCAGTTCTTC.

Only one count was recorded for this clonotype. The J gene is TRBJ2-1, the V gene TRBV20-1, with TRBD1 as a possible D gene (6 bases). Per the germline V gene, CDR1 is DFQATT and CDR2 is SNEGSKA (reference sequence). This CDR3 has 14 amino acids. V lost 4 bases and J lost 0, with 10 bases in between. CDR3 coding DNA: TGCAGTGCTAACAGGGCTTCCTCCTACAATGAGCAGTTCTTC. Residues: CSANRASSYNEQFF.